A single sample is the source of the 25 T cell receptor beta chains below, sequenced in a study of shared clonotypes between healthy human individuals. Naive CD8 cells lacked CD45RO and underwent positive selection for CCR7, leaving out terminally differentiated effector memory CD45RA+ cells. The repertoire was sequenced with immunoSEQ multiplex PCR; TCRdb's copy has only in-frame clones and lacks some. The sample holds millions of clones, about 95% seen once. What was sequenced was naive CD8+ T cells sorted from blood. Source of these receptors: a young man in good health.

This clone was recorded only once. The same CDR3 can be traced to other DNA sequences in this sample. The chain carries TRBV28 and TRBJ1-1, with D possibly TRBD1 on 5 matching bases. The germline gives CDR1 MDHEN, CDR2 SYDVKM. The CDR3 contains 14 residues. Trimming took 1 base from V and 2 from J, leaving 8 bases between them. CDR3 nucleotides: TGTGCCAGCAGTTTATATGGGGGAAACACTGAAGCTTTCTTT. It is translated as CASSLYGGNTEAFF. The full variable domain, its missing parts supplied by reference TRBV28 and TRBJ1-1, is DVKVTQSSRYLVKRTGEKVFLECVQDMDHENMFWYRQDPGLGLRLIYFSYDVKMKEKGDIPEGYSVSREKKERFSLILESASTNQTSMYLCASSLYGGNTEAFFGQGTRLTVV.

The rearrangement links TRBV19 to TRBJ1-1; 12 bases align to TRBD1. The CDR3 loop spans 17 amino acids. V was pared by 3 bases and J by 1 base, with 6 bases of the junction left unmatched. The germline CDR1 and CDR2 sequences are LNHDA and SQIVND (reference sequence). The CDR3 sequence: CASSIPGTGGWNTEAFF. CDR3 bases: TGTGCCAGTAGTATCCCCGGGACAGGGGGCTGGAACACTGAAGCTTTCTTT. The variable domain in full, with the rest retrieved from reference TRBV19 and TRBJ1-1, is DGGITQSPKYLFRKEGQNVTLSCEQNLNHDAMYWYRQDPGQGLRLIYYSQIVNDFQKGDIAEGYSVSREKKESFPLTVTSAQKNPTAFYLCASSIPGTGGWNTEAFFGQGTRLTVV.

The chain combines TRBV12-5 with TRBJ1-3; 9 nucleotides align to TRBD1. The CDR3 loop spans 17 amino acids. The germline V gene has CDR1 LGHNT and CDR2 FRNRAP. Unmatched junction bases numbered 10, after V lost 4 bases and J lost 3 bases. The DNA for the CDR3 is TGTGCTAGTGGTTGGCCGGGACAGGGCGAAAGTGGAAACACCATATATTTT. Amino acids: CASGWPGQGESGNTIYF. Full variable domain (missing parts from reference TRBV12-5 and TRBJ1-3): DARVTQTPRHKVTEMGQEVTMRCQPILGHNTVFWYRQTMMQGLELLAYFRNRAPLDDSGMPKDRFSAEMPDATLATLKIQPSEPRDSAVYFCASGWPGQGESGNTIYFGEGSWLTVV.

V and J are TRBV4-3 and TRBJ2-7, with D perhaps matching TRBD2 (5 bases). This CDR3 spans 14 amino acids. Trimming shortened V by 0 bases and J by 2 bases, and 8 bases separated the two germline ends. The germline V gene encodes CDR1 LGHNA and CDR2 YSLEER. CDR3 protein: CASSQENGAYEQYF. CDR3 DNA: TGCGCCAGCAGCCAAGAGAACGGGGCCTACGAGCAGTACTTC.

The V gene is TRBV9, the J gene TRBJ2-3; 9 positions agree with TRBD1. The CDR3 sequence is 16 residues long. V dropped 3 bases and J dropped 0; count of bases not matched to a gene: 5. The germline V gene encodes CDR1 SGDLS and CDR2 YYNGEE. In nucleotides, the CDR3 is TGTGCCAGCAGCGCGGGACAGGGCTCTAGCACAGATACGCAGTATTTT. Residues: CASSAGQGSSTDTQYF.

In this sample, this clone turned up once. The genes are TRBV7-9 and TRBJ2-2, with 9 positions matching TRBD2. This CDR3 has 16 amino acids. CDR1 and CDR2 (germline): SEHNR, FQNEAQ (reference sequence). The V and J ends lost 4 bases and 4 bases, in that order; junction bases with no gene match: 7. The CDR3 sequence: CASSSQPGLATGELFF. The CDR3, as DNA: TGTGCCAGCAGCTCTCAACCGGGACTAGCCACCGGGGAGCTGTTTTTT.

This clone has just one count. The chain carries TRBV5-4 and TRBJ1-2; TRBD1 aligns across 8 bases. The CDR3 has 14 amino acids. The V segment lost 2 bases and the J segment 8 bases; nucleotides outside the gene matches: 8. Looked up from germline, CDR1 is SGHNT and CDR2 is YYREEE (reference sequence). CDR3 DNA: TGTGCCAGCAGCTTAGATCAGGGGGCAAACGGCTACACCTTC. It yields the protein CASSLDQGANGYTF.

This chain uses TRBV7-8 with TRBJ2-7; 10 nucleotides match TRBD2. Per germline, CDR1 SGHVS and CDR2 FQNEAQ. With 0 bases clipped from V and 2 bases from J, the junction kept 10 bases outside the gene matches. The CDR3 contains 18 residues. The CDR3 coding sequence is TGTGCCAGCAGCTTAGCGCTGGCTAGCGGGGGCCTTCCCTACGAGCAGTACTTC. This gives the protein CASSLALASGGLPYEQYF. Filled out from reference TRBV7-8 and TRBJ2-7, the complete variable domain reads GAGVSQSPRYKVAKRGQDVALRCDPISGHVSLFWYQQALGQGPEFLTYFQNEAQLDKSGLPSDRFFAERPEGSVSTLKIQRTQQEDSAVYLCASSLALASGGLPYEQYFGPGTRLTVT.

Comments on this clone: The identical CDR3 is also encoded by other nucleotide sequences in the sample. This chain links TRBV7-9 with TRBJ1-4; TRBD1 agrees at 8 bases. The CDR3 covers 12 residues. The V and J ends lost 5 bases and 8 bases, in that order; junction bases with no gene match: 1. CDR1 and CDR2 (germline): SEHNR, FQNEAQ (reference sequence). The CDR3, as DNA: TGTGCCAGCAGCCGACAGGGGGAAAAACTGTTTTTT. Encoded protein: CASSRQGEKLFF.

The V and J genes are TRBV2 and TRBJ2-7, with TRBD1 matching over 9 bases. V lost 8 bases, J lost 3 bases, and 8 bases stayed unmatched. Germline V gives CDR1 SNHLY, CDR2 FYNNEI. The CDR3 runs to 14 residues. CDR3 protein: CASGSGTGYYEQYF. The DNA of the CDR3 is TGTGCCAGCGGATCCGGGACAGGGTACTACGAGCAGTACTTC.

This clone was found once. V and J are TRBV27 and TRBJ1-2; unclear D gene. The germline gives CDR1 MNHEY, CDR2 SMNVEV (reference sequence). Trimming took 1 base from V and 3 from J, leaving 12 bases between them. This CDR3 spans 15 amino acids. CDR3: CASSLLGSRDYGYTF. The DNA for the CDR3 is TGTGCCAGCAGTTTATTGGGTAGTAGGGACTATGGCTACACCTTC.

This chain connects TRBV29-1 to TRBJ2-7; D is perhaps TRBD1 (6 bases). The CDR3 has 13 residues. Germline CDR1 is SQVTM and CDR2 is ANQGSEA. Trimming cost V 5 bases and J 1 base, with 12 bases left between them. Here the CDR3 DNA reads TGCAGCGTTTGGACAGATAGTTCCTACGAGCAGTACTTC. Its translation: CSVWTDSSYEQYF.

The chain carries TRBV7-9 and TRBJ2-7; D ambiguous. Germline-derived CDR1 and CDR2 are SEHNR and FQNEAQ (reference sequence). V lost 3 bases and J 5 bases, leaving 14 bases between the germline ends. The CDR3 has 14 residues. Here the CDR3 DNA reads TGTGCCAGCAGCTTCTCGGCCAGACCCCACGAGCAGTACTTC. This translates into CASSFSARPHEQYF.

The rearrangement joins TRBV7-3 to TRBJ2-2; the D is unclear. Trimming cost V 1 base and J 0 bases, with 6 bases left between them. The CDR3 totals 15 residues. CDR1 and CDR2 (germline): SGHTA, FQGTGA. The CDR3 DNA follows: TGTGCCAGCAGCTTAAACCGGGCGAACACCGGGGAGCTGTTTTTT. Its translation: CASSLNRANTGELFF.

This rearrangement joins TRBV10-3 to TRBJ1-3; D ambiguous. In germline, CDR1 is ENHRY, CDR2 SYGVKD. V was shortened by 6 bases and J by 4 bases, with 19 bases between the two germline ends. CDR3 length equals 16 residues. The CDR3 here is CAISGDGVFSGNTIYF. CDR3 bases: TGTGCCATCAGCGGTGACGGGGTATTTTCGGGAAACACCATATATTTT.

Worth noting for this clone: This same CDR3 is encoded by further DNA sequences in the sample. The genes are TRBV2 and TRBJ2-7; no clear D. The V and J ends lost 8 bases and 2 bases respectively, with 10 bases between them. The CDR3 loop spans 12 amino acids. Germline assignment: CDR1 SNHLY and CDR2 FYNNEI. The CDR3 is CASSESPYEQYF. As DNA, the CDR3 is TGTGCCAGCTCAGAGAGTCCCTACGAGCAGTACTTC. Full variable domain (outside the CDR3, taken from reference TRBV2 and TRBJ2-7): EPEVTQTPSHQVTQMGQEVILRCVPISNHLYFYWYRQILGQKVEFLVSFYNNEISEKSEIFDDQFSVERPDGSNFTLKIRSTKLEDSAMYFCASSESPYEQYFGPGTRLTVT.

A single count supports this clone. The V call is TRBV27, the J call TRBJ2-1; 14 bases fit TRBD2. Germline trimming cut 4 bases from V and 4 bases from J; bases unmatched to any gene: 6. This CDR3 is built from 17 residues. Germline CDR1 and CDR2: MNHEY and SMNVEV (reference sequence). The DNA of the CDR3 is TGTGCCAGCAGTTCACGCGGACTAGCGGGGGGTTACAATGAGCAGTTCTTC. Protein sequence: CASSSRGLAGGYNEQFF.

The genes are TRBV6-1 and TRBJ2-1, with a possible D match to TRBD1 (5 bases). Germline V gene data show CDR1 as MNHNS and CDR2 as SASEGT. Deletions cut 7 bases from V and 4 bases from J, with 17 bases between. The length of the CDR3 is 15 residues. This CDR3 is CASKILPQGYNEQFF. The CDR3 nucleotides read TGTGCCAGCAAGATTTTACCCCAGGGTTACAATGAGCAGTTCTTC.

The genes are TRBV6-5 and TRBJ2-1; the match to TRBD2 covers 7 bases. The CDR3 sequence is 15 residues long. Germline-derived CDR1 and CDR2 are MNHEY and SVGAGI. Trimming removed 11 bases from V and 8 bases from J; junction bases left unmatched: 18. The CDR3 DNA sequence: TGTGCCTCCTCCCATGGCGGGAGAAAGGAGGATGAGCAGTTCTTC. Translated: CASSHGGRKEDEQFF.

J is TRBJ2-2 and V is TRBV11-2, with D uncertain. The germline V gene has CDR1 SGHAT and CDR2 FQNNGV. There are 14 residues in the CDR3. Trimming took 5 bases from V and 4 from J, leaving 11 bases between them. The CDR3: CASSPQWTTGELFF. Here the CDR3 DNA reads TGTGCCAGCAGCCCCCAGTGGACCACCGGGGAGCTGTTTTTT.

This chain joins TRBV28 and TRBJ2-7; 8 bases map to TRBD1. The V segment lost 3 bases and the J segment 3 bases; nucleotides outside the gene matches: 10. CDR1 MDHEN and CDR2 SYDVKM come from the germline V gene. This CDR3 contains 16 residues. This chain's CDR3 is CASSFGELGQDYEQYF. The CDR3 nucleotides are TGTGCCAGCAGTTTTGGAGAGTTGGGACAGGACTACGAGCAGTACTTC.

The chain uses TRBV7-9 and TRBJ2-2; the D is unclear. The CDR3 has 13 amino acids. The ends were cut back, 3 bases at V and 7 bases at J, with 9 bases in the middle. Germline V gives CDR1 SEHNR, CDR2 FQNEAQ (reference sequence). In DNA, the CDR3 is TGTGCCAGCAGCTTCCTTCTAGGCGGGGAGCTGTTTTTT. It encodes CASSFLLGGELFF.

The V and J genes are TRBV14 and TRBJ2-2; 9 positions agree with TRBD1. The length of the CDR3 is 16 residues. V dropped 2 bases and J dropped 6; count of bases not matched to a gene: 7. CDR1 is SGHDN and CDR2 is FVKESK in the germline V gene. CDR3 loop: CASSQIPGQGAGELFF. The CDR3 DNA sequence: TGTGCCAGCAGCCAAATACCGGGACAGGGCGCCGGGGAGCTGTTTTTT.

The chain couples TRBV9 to TRBJ2-1; D may be TRBD1 (5 bases). CDR3 length equals 15 residues. Looked up from germline, CDR1 is SGDLS and CDR2 is YYNGEE. V was pared by 0 bases and J by 10 bases, with 17 bases between. CDR3 coding DNA: TGTGCCAGCAGCGTAGTAGGGCTAGGGGTAAGCGAGCAGTTCTTC. Encoded protein: CASSVVGLGVSEQFF.

Concerning this clone itself: The sample carries other DNA sequences with the same CDR3. The rearrangement links TRBV5-6 to TRBJ2-7, with D uncertain. CDR3 length equals 13 residues. The V end was cut by 0 bases, the J end by 2 bases, with 6 bases between. CDR1 SGHDT and CDR2 YYEEEE come from the germline V gene. CDR3 bases: TGTGCCAGCAGCTTGGAGGCCGCCTACGAGCAGTACTTC. Protein product: CASSLEAAYEQYF.